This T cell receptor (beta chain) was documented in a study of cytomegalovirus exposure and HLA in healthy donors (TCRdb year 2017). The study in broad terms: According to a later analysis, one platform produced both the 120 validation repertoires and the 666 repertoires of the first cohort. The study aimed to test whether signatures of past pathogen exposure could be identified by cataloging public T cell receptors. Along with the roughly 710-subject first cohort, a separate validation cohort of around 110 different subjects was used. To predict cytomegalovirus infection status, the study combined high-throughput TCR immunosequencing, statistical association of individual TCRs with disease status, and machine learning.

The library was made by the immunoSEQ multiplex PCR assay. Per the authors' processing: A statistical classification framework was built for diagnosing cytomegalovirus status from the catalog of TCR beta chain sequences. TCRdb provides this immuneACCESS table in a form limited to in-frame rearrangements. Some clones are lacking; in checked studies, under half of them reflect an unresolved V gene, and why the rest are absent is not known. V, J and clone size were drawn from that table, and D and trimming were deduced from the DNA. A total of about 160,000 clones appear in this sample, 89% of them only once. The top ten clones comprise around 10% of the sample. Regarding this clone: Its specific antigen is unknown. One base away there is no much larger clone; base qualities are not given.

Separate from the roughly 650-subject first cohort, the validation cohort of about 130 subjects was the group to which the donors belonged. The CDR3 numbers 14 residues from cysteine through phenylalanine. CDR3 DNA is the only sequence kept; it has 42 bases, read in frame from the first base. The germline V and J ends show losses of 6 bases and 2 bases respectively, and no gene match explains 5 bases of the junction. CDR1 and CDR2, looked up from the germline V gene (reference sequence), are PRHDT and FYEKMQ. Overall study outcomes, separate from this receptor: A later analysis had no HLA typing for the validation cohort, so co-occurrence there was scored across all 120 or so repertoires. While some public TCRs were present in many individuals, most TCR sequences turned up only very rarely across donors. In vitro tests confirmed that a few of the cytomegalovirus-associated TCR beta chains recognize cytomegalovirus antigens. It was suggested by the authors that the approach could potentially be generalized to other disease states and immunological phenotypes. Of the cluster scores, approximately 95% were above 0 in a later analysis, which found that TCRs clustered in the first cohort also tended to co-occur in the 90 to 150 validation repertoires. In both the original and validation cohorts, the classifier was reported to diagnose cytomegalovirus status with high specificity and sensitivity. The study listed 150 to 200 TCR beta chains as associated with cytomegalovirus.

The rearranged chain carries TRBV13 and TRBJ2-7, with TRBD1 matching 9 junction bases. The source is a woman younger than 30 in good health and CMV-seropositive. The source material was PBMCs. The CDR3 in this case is CASRKTGGPYEQYF. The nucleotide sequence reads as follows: TGTGCCAGCAGGAAAACAGGGGGCCCCTACGAGCAGTACTTC.